These 8 T cell receptor beta chains were sequenced from one sample in a study of identifying expanded T cells in peripheral blood. Libraries were prepared by immunoSEQ multiplex PCR; TCRdb keeps only in-frame clonotypes and omits some of them. Of around 70,000 clones in the sample, roughly nine tenths were seen once. Sequencing was carried out using blood. These receptors were taken from a person between 18 and 75 years old in good health.

The V gene is TRBV5-8, the J gene TRBJ1-2; 7 nucleotides line up with TRBD1. The CDR3 is 13 amino acids. The germline V gene encodes CDR1 SGHTS and CDR2 YDEGEE. V lost 4 bases and J lost 2; bases outside the gene matches: 2. The CDR3 protein is CASSKDRNYGYTF. In DNA, the CDR3 is TGTGCCAGCAGCAAGGACAGGAACTATGGCTACACCTTC.

V usage is TRBV5-1 and J usage is TRBJ2-5; possible D gene TRBD1, 6 bases. This CDR3 comprises 15 residues. Germline assignment: CDR1 SGHRS and CDR2 YFSETQ. V gave up 0 bases and J gave up 5 bases, with 14 bases separating them. The CDR3 region is CASSLDLTGGETQYF. The CDR3 DNA sequence: TGCGCCAGCAGCTTGGATTTGACAGGTGGTGAGACCCAGTACTTC.

Written as DNA, the CDR3 is TGTGCCAGCAGTGAACTAGCGGGAGACTCGAACAATGAGCAGTTCTTC. Residues: CASSELAGDSNNEQFF. The V gene is TRBV6-1, the J gene TRBJ2-1, with 10 bases lining up with TRBD2. CDR1 is MNHNS and CDR2 is SASEGT in the germline V gene. CDR3 length: 16 amino acids. The V segment lost 2 bases and the J segment 5 bases; nucleotides outside the gene matches: 6.

CDR3: CASSHPPASGGTGELFF. CDR3 sequence (DNA): TGCGCCAGCAGCCACCCCCCGGCAAGCGGGGGGACCGGGGAGCTGTTTTTT. This chain uses TRBV4-3 with TRBJ2-2, with 9 bases matching TRBD2. The germline V gene has CDR1 LGHNA and CDR2 YSLEER. V was pared by 3 bases and J by 5 bases, with 10 bases of the junction left unmatched. The CDR3 consists of 17 residues.

CDR3 nucleotides: TGCGCCAGCAGCCAAGGTCTTGCAGTGTCCCGAGGAACTGAAGCTTTCTTT. It is translated as CASSQGLAVSRGTEAFF. The chain couples TRBV4-1 to TRBJ1-1, with D unresolved. From germline, CDR1 is MGHRA and CDR2 YSYEKL. V lost 1 base and J 5 bases, leaving 20 bases between the germline ends. The CDR3 loop spans 17 amino acids.

V and J are TRBV21-1 and TRBJ2-3; TRBD1 was called by the table and not checked on the DNA. TRBV21-1 is a recognized pseudogene. CDR3 size: 15 residues. DNA for the CDR3: TGTGCCAGCAGTTTAGACAGGGATAGCACAGATACGCAGTATTTT. Protein product: CASSLDRDSTDTQYF.

The chain links TRBV6-1 to TRBJ1-1; 10 bases are shared with TRBD1. Germline-derived CDR1 and CDR2 are MNHNS and SASEGT. This CDR3 spans 14 amino acids. Germline trimming cut 8 bases from V and 7 bases from J; bases unmatched to any gene: 10. CDR3 DNA sequence: TGTGCCAGCCCGGGACAGGGGCGGTTTGGTGAAGCTTTCTTT. Translated, it gives CASPGQGRFGEAFF.

This clone was picked up a small number of times. The V and J genes are TRBV9 and TRBJ2-1; possibly TRBD1 for D (6 bases). V was clipped by 2 bases and J by 1 base, with 10 bases between them. Germline V gene sequence: CDR1 SGDLS, CDR2 YYNGEE. This CDR3 contains 15 residues. The CDR3 protein is CASSVRDISYNEQFF. In DNA, the CDR3 is TGTGCCAGCAGCGTCCGGGACATTTCCTACAATGAGCAGTTCTTC.